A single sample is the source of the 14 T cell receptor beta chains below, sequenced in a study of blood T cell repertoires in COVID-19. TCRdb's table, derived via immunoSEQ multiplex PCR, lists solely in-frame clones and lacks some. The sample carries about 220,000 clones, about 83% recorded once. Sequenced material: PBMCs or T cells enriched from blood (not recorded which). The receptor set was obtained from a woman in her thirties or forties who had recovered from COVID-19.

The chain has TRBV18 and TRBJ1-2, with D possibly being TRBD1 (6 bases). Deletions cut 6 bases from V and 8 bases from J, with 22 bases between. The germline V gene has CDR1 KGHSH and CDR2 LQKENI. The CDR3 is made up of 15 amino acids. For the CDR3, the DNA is TGTGCCAGCTCCCCTCAGGACAGTTCCTGGGGGGGCTACACCTTC. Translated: CASSPQDSSWGGYTF.

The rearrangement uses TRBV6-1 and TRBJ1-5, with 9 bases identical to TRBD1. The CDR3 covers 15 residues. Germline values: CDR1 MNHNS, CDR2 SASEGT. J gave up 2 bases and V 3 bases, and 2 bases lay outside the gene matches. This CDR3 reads CASSDRTGGNQPQHF. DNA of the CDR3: TGTGCCAGCAGTGACAGGACAGGGGGCAATCAGCCCCAGCATTTT.

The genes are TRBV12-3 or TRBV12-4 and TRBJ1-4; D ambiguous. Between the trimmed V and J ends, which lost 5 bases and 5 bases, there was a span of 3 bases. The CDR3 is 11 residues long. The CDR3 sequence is CASSLNEKLFF. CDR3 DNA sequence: TGTGCCAGCAGTCTAAATGAAAAACTGTTTTTT.

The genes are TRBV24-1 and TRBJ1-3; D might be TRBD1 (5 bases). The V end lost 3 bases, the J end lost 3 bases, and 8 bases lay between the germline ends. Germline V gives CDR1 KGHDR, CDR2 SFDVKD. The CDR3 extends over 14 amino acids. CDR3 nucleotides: TGTGCCACCAGTGATCCCCAGGGTGGAAACACCATATATTTT. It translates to CATSDPQGGNTIYF.

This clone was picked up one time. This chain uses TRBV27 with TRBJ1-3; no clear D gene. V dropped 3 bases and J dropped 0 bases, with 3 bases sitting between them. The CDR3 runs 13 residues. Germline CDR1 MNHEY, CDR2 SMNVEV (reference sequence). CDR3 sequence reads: CASSLSSGNTIYF. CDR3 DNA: TGTGCCAGCAGTTTGAGCTCTGGAAACACCATATATTTT.

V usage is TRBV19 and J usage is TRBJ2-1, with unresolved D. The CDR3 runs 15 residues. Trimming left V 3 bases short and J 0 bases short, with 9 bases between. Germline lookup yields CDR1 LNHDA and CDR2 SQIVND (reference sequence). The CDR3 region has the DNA TGTGCCAGTAGTATCCCCCGGAGCTCCTACAATGAGCAGTTCTTC. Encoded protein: CASSIPRSSYNEQFF.

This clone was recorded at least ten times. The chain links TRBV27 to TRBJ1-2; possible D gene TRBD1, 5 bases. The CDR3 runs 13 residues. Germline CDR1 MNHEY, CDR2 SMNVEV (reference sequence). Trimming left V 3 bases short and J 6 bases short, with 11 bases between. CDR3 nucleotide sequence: TGTGCCAGCAGTTTCAGCCAGGGCAATGGCTACACCTTC. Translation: CASSFSQGNGYTF.

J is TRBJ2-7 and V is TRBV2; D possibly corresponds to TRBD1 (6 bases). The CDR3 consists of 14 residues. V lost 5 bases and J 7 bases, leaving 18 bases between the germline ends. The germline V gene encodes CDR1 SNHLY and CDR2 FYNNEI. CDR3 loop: CASSPQGAVSEQYF. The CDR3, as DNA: TGTGCCAGCAGTCCACAGGGAGCAGTCTCTGAGCAGTACTTC.

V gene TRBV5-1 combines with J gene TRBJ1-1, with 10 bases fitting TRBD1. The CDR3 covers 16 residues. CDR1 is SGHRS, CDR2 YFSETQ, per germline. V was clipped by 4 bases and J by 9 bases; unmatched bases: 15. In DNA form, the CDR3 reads TGCGCCAGCAGCCGCCTCCCCGGGACAGGGGAGGACCAAGCTTTCTTT. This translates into CASSRLPGTGEDQAFF.

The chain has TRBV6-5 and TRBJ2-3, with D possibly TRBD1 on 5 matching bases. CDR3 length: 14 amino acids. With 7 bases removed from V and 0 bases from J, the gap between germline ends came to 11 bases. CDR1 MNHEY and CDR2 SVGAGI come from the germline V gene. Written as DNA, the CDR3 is TGTGCCAGCAATCCAGGGATCAGCACAGATACGCAGTATTTT. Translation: CASNPGISTDTQYF.

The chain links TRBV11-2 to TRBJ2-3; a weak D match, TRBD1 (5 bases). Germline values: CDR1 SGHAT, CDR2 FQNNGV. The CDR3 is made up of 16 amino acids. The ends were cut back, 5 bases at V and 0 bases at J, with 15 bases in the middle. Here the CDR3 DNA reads TGTGCCAGCAGCCGACTTGACAGATTTAGCACAGATACGCAGTATTTT. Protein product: CASSRLDRFSTDTQYF.

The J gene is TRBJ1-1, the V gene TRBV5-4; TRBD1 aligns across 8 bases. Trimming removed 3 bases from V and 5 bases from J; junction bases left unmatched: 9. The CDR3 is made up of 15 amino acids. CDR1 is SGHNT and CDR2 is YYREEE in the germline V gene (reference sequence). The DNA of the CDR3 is TGTGCCAGCAGCTCGGAGACAGGGGAGAGGACTGAAGCTTTCTTT. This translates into CASSSETGERTEAFF.

CDR3 coding DNA: TGTGCCATCAGTGAGCGGGGGAAAGTCAATGAGCAGTTCTTC. Amino acids: CAISERGKVNEQFF. The chain recombines TRBV10-3 with TRBJ2-1; weak D call: TRBD2 (6 bases). V was trimmed by 2 bases and J by 6 bases, leaving 11 bases between them. The CDR3 has 14 residues. Germline CDR1 is ENHRY and CDR2 is SYGVKD.

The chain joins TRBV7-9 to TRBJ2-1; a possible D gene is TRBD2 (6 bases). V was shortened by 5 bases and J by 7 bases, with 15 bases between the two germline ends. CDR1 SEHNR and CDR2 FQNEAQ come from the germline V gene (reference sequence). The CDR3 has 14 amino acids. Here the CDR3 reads CASSPRRDENEQFF. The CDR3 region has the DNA TGTGCCAGCAGCCCGCGGCGGGACGAGAATGAGCAGTTCTTC. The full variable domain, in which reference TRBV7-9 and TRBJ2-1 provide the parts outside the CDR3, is DTGVSQNPRHKITKRGQNVTFRCDPISEHNRLYWYRQTLGQGPEFLTYFQNEAQLEKSRLLSDRFSAERPKGSFSTLEIQRTEQGDSAMYLCASSPRRDENEQFFGPGTRLTVL.